The 3 T cell receptor beta chains below come from one sample, sequenced in a study of response to subunit inactivated influenza vaccine. TCRdb passed the RT-PCR reads through MiXCR, listing each CDR3 protein once. The sample holds around 540,000 distinct CDR3 sequences, about 11% seen once. Sample: PBMCs from blood, taken on the day of vaccination. The receptor set was obtained from a man over 45 who received an inactivated influenza vaccine.

This clonotype came up many times. The chain is built from TRBV7-9 and TRBJ1-1; possibly TRBD1 for D (6 bases). The V end lost 0 bases, the J end lost 5 bases, and 13 bases lay between the germline ends. The CDR3 spans 15 residues. Germline V gives CDR1 SEHNR, CDR2 FQNEAQ (reference sequence). CDR3 nucleotides: TGTGCCAGCAGCTTAGCGCTAGGTAGGGGGACTGAAGCTTTCTTT. Its protein is CASSLALGRGTEAFF.

This clonotype was observed a few times. This sequence joins TRBV7-2 and TRBJ1-2, with unresolved D. Looked up from germline, CDR1 is SGHTA and CDR2 is FQGNSA. V was trimmed by 1 base and J by 4 bases, leaving 7 bases between them. CDR3 length: 13 amino acids. CDR3 in DNA: TGTGCCAGCAGCTTAGTCGACTTCTATGGCTACACCTTC. This codes for CASSLVDFYGYTF.

The rearrangement uses TRBV28 and TRBJ2-7; D not certain. CDR3 size: 11 residues. V lost 2 bases, J lost 9 bases, and 8 bases lay in between. Germline V gene sequence: CDR1 MDHEN, CDR2 SYDVKM. CDR3 coding DNA: TGTGCCAGCAGTTTAGGCCAGCGGCAGTACTTC. It encodes CASSLGQRQYF.